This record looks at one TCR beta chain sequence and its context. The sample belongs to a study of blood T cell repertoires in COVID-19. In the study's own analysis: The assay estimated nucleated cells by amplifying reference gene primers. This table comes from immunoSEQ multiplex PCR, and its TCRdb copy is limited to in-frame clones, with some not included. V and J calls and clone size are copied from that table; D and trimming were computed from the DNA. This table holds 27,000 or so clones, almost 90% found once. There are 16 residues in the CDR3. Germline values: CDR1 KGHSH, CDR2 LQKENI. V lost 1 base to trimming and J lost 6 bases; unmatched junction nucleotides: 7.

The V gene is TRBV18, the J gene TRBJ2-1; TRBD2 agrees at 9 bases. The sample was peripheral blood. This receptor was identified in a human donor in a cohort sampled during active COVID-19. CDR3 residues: CASSPRGGGGVNEQFF. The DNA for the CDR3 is TGTGCCAGCTCACCACGAGGCGGGGGGGGAGTCAATGAGCAGTTCTTC.